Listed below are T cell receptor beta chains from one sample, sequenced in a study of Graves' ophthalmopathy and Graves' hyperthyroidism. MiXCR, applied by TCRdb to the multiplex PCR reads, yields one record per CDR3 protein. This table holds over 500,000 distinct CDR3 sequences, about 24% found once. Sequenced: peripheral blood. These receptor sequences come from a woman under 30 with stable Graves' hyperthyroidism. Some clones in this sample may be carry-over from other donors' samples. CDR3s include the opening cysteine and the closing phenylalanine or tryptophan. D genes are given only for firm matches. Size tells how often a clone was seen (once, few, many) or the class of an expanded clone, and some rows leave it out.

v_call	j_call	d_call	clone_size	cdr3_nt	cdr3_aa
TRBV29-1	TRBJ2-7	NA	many	TGCAGCGTTGAACCCCCGGACAGGGAGGGCGTCTACTTC	CSVEPPDREGVYF
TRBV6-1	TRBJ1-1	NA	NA	TGTGCCAGCTCATTGGAGGCAATGAACACTGAAGCTTTCTTT	CASSLEAMNTEAFF
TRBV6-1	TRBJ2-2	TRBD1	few	TGTGCCAGCAGTAAAACAGGGGCGTTCACCGGGGAGCTGTTTTTT	CASSKTGAFTGELFF
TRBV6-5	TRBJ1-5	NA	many	TGTGCCAGCAGTTACGAACAGGTCAATCAGCCCCAGCATTTT	CASSYEQVNQPQHF
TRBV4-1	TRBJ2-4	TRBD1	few	TGCGCCAGCAGCCAACCGGGACAGAAAAACATTCAGTACTTC	CASSQPGQKNIQYF
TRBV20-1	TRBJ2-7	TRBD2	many	TGCAGTGCTAGATCTCGGACTAGCAGCTACGAGCAGTACTTC	CSARSRTSSYEQYF
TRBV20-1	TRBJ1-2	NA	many	TGCAGTGCAACGACAGTGAACTATGGCTACACCTTC	CSATTVNYGYTF
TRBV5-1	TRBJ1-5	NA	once	TGCGCCAGCAGCTTGGTGGGTCAGGGGAGGTCGCCCCAGCATTTT	CASSLVGQGRSPQHF
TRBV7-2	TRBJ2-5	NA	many	TGTGCCAGCAGCCCCCAAGTGCAAGGAGAGACCCAGTACTTC	CASSPQVQGETQYF
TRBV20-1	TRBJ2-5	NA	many	TGCAGTGCTAGAATCGCTAGGAGGAGTGAGACCCAGTACTTC	CSARIARRSETQYF
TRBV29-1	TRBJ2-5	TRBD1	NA	TGCAGCGCCGGAACTGGGACAGGCGAGGGGGAGACCCAGTACTTC	CSAGTGTGEGETQYF
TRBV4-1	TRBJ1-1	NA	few	TGCGCCAGCAGCCAAGAGGAACCGGGGATCGAAAACACTGAAGCTTTCTTT	CASSQEEPGIENTEAFF
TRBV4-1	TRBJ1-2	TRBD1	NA	TGCGCCAGCAGCCAAGTCGCTGGGACAGGGGTTGGCTACACCTTC	CASSQVAGTGVGYTF
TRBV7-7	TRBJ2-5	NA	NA	TGTGCTAGCGCAGCTAAAGAGACCCAGTACTTC	CASAAKETQYF
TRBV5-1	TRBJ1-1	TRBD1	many	TGCGCCAGCAGCTGGACAGGGCCGAACACTGAAGCTTTCTTT	CASSWTGPNTEAFF
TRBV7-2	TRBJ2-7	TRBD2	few	TGTGCCAGCAGCTTTGGACTAGCGAGGTCCTACGAGCAGTACTTC	CASSFGLARSYEQYF
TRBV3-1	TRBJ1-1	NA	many	TGTGCCAGCAGCGATAGGTTTGTGAACACTGAAGCTTTCTTT	CASSDRFVNTEAFF
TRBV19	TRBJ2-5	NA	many	TGTGCCAGTAGACATCGGACTCAAGAGACCCAGTACTTC	CASRHRTQETQYF
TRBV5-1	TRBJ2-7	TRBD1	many	TGCGCCAGCAGCTTGGGTCATCAAGGGGGCCGCTACGAGCAGTACTTC	CASSLGHQGGRYEQYF
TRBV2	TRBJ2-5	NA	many	TGTGCCAGCAGTGAGACTAGGTCGGGAGAGACCCAGTACTTC	CASSETRSGETQYF
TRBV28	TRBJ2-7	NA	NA	TGTGCCAGCAGTGCTTATGGGACGGCCCCGCGGCAGTACTTC	CASSAYGTAPRQYF
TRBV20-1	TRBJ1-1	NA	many	TGCAGTGCTATACGCCGGGACGGGTACACTGAAGCTTTCTTT	CSAIRRDGYTEAFF
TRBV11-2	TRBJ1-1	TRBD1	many	TGTGCCAGCAGCTTAGATTCCATGACAGGGGGCATTGAAGCTTTCTTT	CASSLDSMTGGIEAFF
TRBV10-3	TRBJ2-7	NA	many	TGTGCCATCAGTGAGTCGCAGGGAACCTACGAGCAGTACTTC	CAISESQGTYEQYF
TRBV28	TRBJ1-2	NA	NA	TGTGCCAGCACAGACCCGTCACAGGGCGTGGGCTACACCTTC	CASTDPSQGVGYTF
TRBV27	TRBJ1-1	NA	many	TGTGCCAGCAGTGCTCCGTTCGGGGCTGAAGCTTTCTTT	CASSAPFGAEAFF
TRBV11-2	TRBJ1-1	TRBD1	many	TGTGCCAGCAGCCTCCCCTTGAGGGGGCGCAGGAACACTGAAGCTTTCTTT	CASSLPLRGRRNTEAFF
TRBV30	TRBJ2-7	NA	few	TGTGCCTGGAGTCCGCCAGTGGGGACCCCATCTATTGGCGAGCAGTACTTC	CAWSPPVGTPSIGEQYF